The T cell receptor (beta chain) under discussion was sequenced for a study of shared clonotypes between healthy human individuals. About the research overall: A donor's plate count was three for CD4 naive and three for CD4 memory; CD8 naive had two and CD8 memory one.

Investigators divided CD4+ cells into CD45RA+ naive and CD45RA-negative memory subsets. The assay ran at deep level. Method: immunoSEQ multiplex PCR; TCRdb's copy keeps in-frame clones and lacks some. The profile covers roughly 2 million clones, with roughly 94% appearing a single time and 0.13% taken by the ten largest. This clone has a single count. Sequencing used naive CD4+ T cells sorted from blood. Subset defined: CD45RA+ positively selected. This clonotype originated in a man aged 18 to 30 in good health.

This CDR3 reads CASSHLSGRSSYEQYF. CDR3 coding DNA: TGCGCCAGCAGCCACCTTAGCGGGCGGAGCTCCTACGAGCAGTACTTC. V and J are TRBV4-3 and TRBJ2-7; TRBD2 aligns across 7 bases. CDR3 size: 16 residues. The ends lost 3 bases at V and 0 bases at J; junction bases unmatched: 8. Germline CDR1 LGHNA, CDR2 YSLEER.